The TCR beta chain described here comes from a study of shared clonotypes between healthy human individuals. In the CD4+ fraction, cells were divided into CD45RA+ naive and CD45RA-negative memory subsets. With 5 bases removed from V and 10 bases from J, the gap between germline ends came to 13 bases. Germline lookup yields CDR1 SGHDT and CDR2 YYEEEE. CDR3 length: 13 amino acids. Libraries were prepared by immunoSEQ multiplex PCR; TCRdb keeps only in-frame clonotypes and omits some of them. The repertoire includes about 2 million clones, 90% to 95% of them detected once, and 0.13% sits in the top ten.

Sequencing was performed on naive CD4+ T cells sorted from blood. Specified subset: CD45RA+ positively selected. The chain is built from TRBV5-6 and TRBJ1-6; D remains ambiguous. This sequence originates from a man younger than 35 in good health. The DNA for the CDR3 is TGTGCCAGCAGTCCCGGAAGATACTCACCCCTCCACTTT. Protein: CASSPGRYSPLHF.